These T cell receptor beta chains were read from a single sample in a study of follicular helper T cells after annual influenza vaccination. Assay: immunoSEQ multiplex PCR; the TCRdb copy retains only in-frame clones and omits some. The table lists over 8,500 clones, roughly 82% of them singletons. Sequenced material: CXCR5- memory CD4+ T cells sorted from blood, taken 6 weeks after influenza vaccination. These receptor sequences come from an adult who received the influenza vaccine. The CDR3 runs from the conserved cysteine through the conserved F or W.

J gene | V gene | CDR3 protein
TRBJ2-5 | TRBV29-1 | CSVGSSGETQYF
TRBJ1-3 | TRBV6-1 | CASSEKGTGTNSGNTIYF
TRBJ2-5 | TRBV2 | CASSGTSGRVTQYF
TRBJ2-3 | TRBV19 | CASKEAGTDTQYF
TRBJ1-4 | TRBV19 | CASSIGTATNEKLFF
TRBJ2-1 | TRBV9 | CASSVGLAVLSSYNEQFF
TRBJ2-1 | TRBV11-3 | CASSLAGTRSYNEQFF
TRBJ2-7 | TRBV30 | CAWSETLTYEQYF
TRBJ2-3 | TRBV5-4 | CASSLLRAGFTDTQYF
TRBJ1-5 | TRBV29-1 | CSVVERAGQPQHF
TRBJ2-7 | TRBV27 | CASSRLARYEQYF
TRBJ1-1 | TRBV6-1 | CASREGQGVSAFF
TRBJ2-1 | TRBV5-1 | CASSSTSGTYNEQFF
TRBJ1-1 | TRBV30 | CAWSVFGGIGESNTEAFF
TRBJ1-6 | TRBV4-3 | CASSQDSGSPLHF
TRBJ1-5 | TRBV11-2 | CASSLDGQNQPQHF
TRBJ1-2 | TRBV4-1 | CASSQVGRARLSNYGYTF